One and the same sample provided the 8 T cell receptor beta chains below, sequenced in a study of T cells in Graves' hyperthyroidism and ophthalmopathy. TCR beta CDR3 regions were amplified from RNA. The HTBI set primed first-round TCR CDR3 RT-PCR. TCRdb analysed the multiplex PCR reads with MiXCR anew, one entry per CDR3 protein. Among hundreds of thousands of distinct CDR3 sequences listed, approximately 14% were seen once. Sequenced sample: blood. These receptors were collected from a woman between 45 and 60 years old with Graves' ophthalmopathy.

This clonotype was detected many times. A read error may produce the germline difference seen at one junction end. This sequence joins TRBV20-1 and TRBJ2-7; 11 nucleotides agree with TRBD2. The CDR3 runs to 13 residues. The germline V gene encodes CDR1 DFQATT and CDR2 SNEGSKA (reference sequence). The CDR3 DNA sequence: TGCAGTGCTTTGACTAGCGGGGATTACGGGCAGTACTTC. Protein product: CSALTSGDYGQYF.

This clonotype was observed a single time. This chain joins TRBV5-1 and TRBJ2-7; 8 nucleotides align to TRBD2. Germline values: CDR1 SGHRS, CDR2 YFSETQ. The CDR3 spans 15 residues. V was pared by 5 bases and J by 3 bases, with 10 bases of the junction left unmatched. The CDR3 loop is CASSPAAGGLYEQYF. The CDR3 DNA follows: TGCGCCAGCAGTCCCGCCGCGGGAGGACTCTACGAGCAGTACTTC.

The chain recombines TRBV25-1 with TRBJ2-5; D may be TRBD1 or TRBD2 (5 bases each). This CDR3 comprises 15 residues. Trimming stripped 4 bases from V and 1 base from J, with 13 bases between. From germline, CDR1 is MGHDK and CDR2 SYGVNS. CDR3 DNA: TGTGCCAGCAGTGCCTGGGACCTAGCCCAAGAGACCCAGTACTTC. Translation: CASSAWDLAQETQYF.

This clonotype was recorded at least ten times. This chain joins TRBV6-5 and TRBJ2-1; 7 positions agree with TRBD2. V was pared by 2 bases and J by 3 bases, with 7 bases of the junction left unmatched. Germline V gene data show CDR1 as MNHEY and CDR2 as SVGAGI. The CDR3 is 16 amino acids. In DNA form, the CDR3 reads TGTGCCAGCAGTTACCCGAGCGGGAAGGGCTACAATGAGCAGTTCTTC. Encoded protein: CASSYPSGKGYNEQFF.

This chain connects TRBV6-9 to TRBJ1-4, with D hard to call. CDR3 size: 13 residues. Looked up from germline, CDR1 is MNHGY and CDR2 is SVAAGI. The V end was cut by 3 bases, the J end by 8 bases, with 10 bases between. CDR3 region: CASSYSKAEKLFF. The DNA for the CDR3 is TGTGCCAGCAGTTACTCGAAAGCGGAAAAACTGTTTTTT.

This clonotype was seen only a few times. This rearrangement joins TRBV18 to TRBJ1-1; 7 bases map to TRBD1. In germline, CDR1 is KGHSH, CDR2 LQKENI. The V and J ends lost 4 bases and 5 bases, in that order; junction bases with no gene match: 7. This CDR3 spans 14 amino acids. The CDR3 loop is CASSQRTGGTEAFF. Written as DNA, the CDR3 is TGTGCCAGCTCACAAAGGACAGGTGGTACTGAAGCTTTCTTT.

The CDR3 is CASSHSSGWNTEAFF. The CDR3 DNA reads TGTGCCAGCAGCCATTCTTCGGGGTGGAACACTGAAGCTTTCTTT. The chain employs TRBV3-1 and TRBJ1-1; D remains ambiguous. Trimming pared 3 bases from V and 1 base from J, leaving 12 bases between. The germline CDR1 and CDR2 sequences are LGHDT and YNNKEL (reference sequence). The CDR3 extends over 15 amino acids. The entire variable domain, with the rest obtained from reference TRBV3-1 and TRBJ1-1, is as follows: DTAVSQTPKYLVTQMGNDKSIKCEQNLGHDTMYWYKQDSKKFLKIMFSYNNKELIINETVPNRFSPKSPDKAHLNLHINSLELGDSAVYFCASSHSSGWNTEAFFGQGTRLTVV.

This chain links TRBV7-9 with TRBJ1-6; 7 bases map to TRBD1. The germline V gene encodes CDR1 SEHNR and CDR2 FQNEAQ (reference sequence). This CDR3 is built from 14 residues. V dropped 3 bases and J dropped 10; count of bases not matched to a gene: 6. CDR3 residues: CASSFGQVPSPLHF. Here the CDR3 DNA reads TGTGCCAGCAGCTTCGGACAGGTGCCATCACCCCTCCACTTT.